This TCR beta chain stems from a study of response to subunit inactivated influenza vaccine. The study's findings and limits: New T cells are recruited in small numbers by each seasonal influenza vaccination, according to the authors' suggestion.

In germline, CDR1 is MGHRA, CDR2 YSYEKL. J gave up 5 bases and V 0 bases, and 3 bases lay outside the gene matches. The CDR3 consists of 15 residues. Details on this clonotype: As yet, its antigen is unknown.

Via MiXCR, TCRdb re-called the RT-PCR reads, giving one row per CDR3 protein. This sample has a few hundred thousand distinct CDR3 sequences, with approximately 21% found just once. The sequence was collected from a man aged 45-69 years who received an inactivated influenza vaccine. Material: PBMCs from blood, obtained about 19 months after vaccination. The chain has TRBV4-1 and TRBJ1-3, with 8 bases matching TRBD1. CDR3 loop: CASSQDQGARNTIYF. In nucleotides, the CDR3 is TGCGCCAGCAGCCAAGATCAGGGGGCCAGAAACACCATATATTTT.